Included here is one T cell receptor (beta chain) sequence, with context. The data were taken from a study of cytomegalovirus exposure and HLA in healthy donors. A multiplex PCR was run with 60 Vbeta primers and 13 Jbeta primers. Libraries were prepared by immunoSEQ multiplex PCR; TCRdb keeps only in-frame clonotypes and omits some of them. Seen in this sample are 130,000 or so clones; the ten most common clones hold about 2.3%. The specimen was PBMCs. The receptor was derived from a young woman in good health and CMV-seronegative.

The CDR3 loop is CASSVEPGSSYNEQFF. The CDR3 DNA reads as TGTGCCAGCAGCGTAGAACCCGGGTCCTCCTACAATGAGCAGTTCTTC. This rearrangement joins TRBV9 to TRBJ2-1; D is unresolved. There are 16 residues in the CDR3. CDR1 and CDR2 (germline): SGDLS, YYNGEE. V lost 0 bases and J lost 0, with 10 bases in between.